The entry below describes one T cell receptor (beta chain). This specimen belongs to a study of cytomegalovirus exposure and HLA in healthy donors. The ends were cut back, 5 bases at V and 3 bases at J, with 17 bases in the middle. The CDR3 is 16 amino acids. Germline CDR1 and CDR2: MDHEN and SYDVKM. PCR primers comprised 60 Vbeta and 13 Jbeta primers. Clones were sequenced by immunoSEQ multiplex PCR, and TCRdb holds only the in-frame ones, with some missing. The sample holds 140,000 or so clones, around three quarters seen once. The sequencing input was PBMCs. The rearrangement uses TRBV28 and TRBJ2-1; tentative D call: TRBD1 (8 bases). This TCR was sampled from a middle-aged woman in good health and CMV-seronegative. CDR3 DNA: TGTGCCAGCAGTGCCACAGGGGGGGAACTCTACAATGAGCAGTTCTTC. This translates into CASSATGGELYNEQFF.